This TCR beta chain was documented in a study of T cells in Graves' hyperthyroidism and ophthalmopathy. The wider study: At the time of initial diagnosis and before any treatment, peripheral blood was collected.

RNA transcripts provided the source from which TCR beta CDR3 regions were amplified. An initial round of RT-PCR targeting the TCR CDR3 relied on the HTBI primer set. TCRdb analysed the multiplex PCR reads with MiXCR anew, one entry per CDR3 protein. The sample contains around 690,000 distinct CDR3 sequences, roughly 17% of which appear only once. Study-wide results and caveats: Ophthalmopathy, as predicted by the model, came a median 6.5 months after the prediction.

Germline assignment: CDR1 PRHDT and CDR2 FYEKMQ (reference sequence). J lost 6 bases, V lost 0 bases, and 0 bases had no gene match. The CDR3 covers 13 residues. This clonotype was counted many times. Its antigen is unknown. This chain connects TRBV13 to TRBJ2-7; TRBD1 aligns across 9 bases. Source material: blood. The clonotype originates from a man in his fifties or sixties with Graves' hyperthyroidism. CDR3 residues: CASSLGTGGEQYF. The CDR3 nucleotides read TGTGCCAGCAGCTTAGGGACAGGGGGCGAGCAGTACTTC.